The clone carrying this T cell receptor (beta chain) appeared a few times. Its antigen is unknown. This record comes from a study of regulatory T cells in long-lasting Graves disease. The V end lost 0 bases, the J end lost 0 bases, and 9 bases lay between the germline ends. Germline-derived CDR1 and CDR2 are LGHNA and YNFKEQ. The CDR3 runs 15 residues. Time point noted: newly diagnosed GD, antithyroid drugs for less than 3 months. From PBMCs, RNA was extracted and then used to make the TCR library. Through Arm-PCR of CDR3 regions and iRepertoire HTBI primers, TCR beta libraries were built. TCRdb reprocessed the multiplex PCR reads with MiXCR, giving one entry per CDR3 protein. The sample comprises about 460,000 distinct CDR3 sequences, 13% to 15% of which are singletons, and 17% rests with the top ten. Broader study findings: It was in persistent disease that TRBV28, TRBJ1-2 and TRBJ2-5 were favored. The small sample size may have reduced accuracy. The study found lower TCR diversity in persistent Graves' patients than in newly diagnosed ones.

This same sample was also part of a study on T cells in Graves' hyperthyroidism and ophthalmopathy. From that study: First-round RT-PCR targeting the TCR CDR3 was performed with the HTBI primer set.

The sequencing here drew on peripheral blood mononuclear cells (PBMCs), taken at new diagnosis, from a patient treated with antithyroid drugs. The rearrangement uses TRBV4-2 and TRBJ2-7; perhaps TRBD1 as D (6 bases). This TCR was recovered from a woman in her 50s with Graves disease. The CDR3 is CASSQDPDSSYEQYF. The DNA for the CDR3 is TGTGCCAGCAGCCAAGACCCGGACAGCTCCTACGAGCAGTACTTC.